A single TCR beta chain is shown here with its context. The authors ran a second PCR of 7 to 11 cycles using a sample-barcoded 5' primer and a J-beta primer mix. TCRdb itself ran the 5' RACE reads through MiXCR, one entry per CDR3 protein. This sample has roughly 2 million distinct CDR3 sequences, with 40% to 55% found just once. The CDR3 is made up of 9 amino acids. Germline V gene lookup returns CDR1 DFQATT and CDR2 SNEGSKA (reference sequence). Trimming left V 7 bases short and J 5 bases short, with 3 bases between. The data derive from a study of blood T cells in healthy people across ages. Study-wide context: Capture via template switching afforded approximately one barcoded beta molecule per two T cells.

The TCR originated in a woman aged 40 to 50 in good health. The sample comprised blood. The V gene is TRBV20-1, the J gene TRBJ1-5; D not resolved. The CDR3 loop reads CSGDQPQHF. The DNA for the CDR3 is TGCAGTGGAGATCAGCCCCAGCATTTT.